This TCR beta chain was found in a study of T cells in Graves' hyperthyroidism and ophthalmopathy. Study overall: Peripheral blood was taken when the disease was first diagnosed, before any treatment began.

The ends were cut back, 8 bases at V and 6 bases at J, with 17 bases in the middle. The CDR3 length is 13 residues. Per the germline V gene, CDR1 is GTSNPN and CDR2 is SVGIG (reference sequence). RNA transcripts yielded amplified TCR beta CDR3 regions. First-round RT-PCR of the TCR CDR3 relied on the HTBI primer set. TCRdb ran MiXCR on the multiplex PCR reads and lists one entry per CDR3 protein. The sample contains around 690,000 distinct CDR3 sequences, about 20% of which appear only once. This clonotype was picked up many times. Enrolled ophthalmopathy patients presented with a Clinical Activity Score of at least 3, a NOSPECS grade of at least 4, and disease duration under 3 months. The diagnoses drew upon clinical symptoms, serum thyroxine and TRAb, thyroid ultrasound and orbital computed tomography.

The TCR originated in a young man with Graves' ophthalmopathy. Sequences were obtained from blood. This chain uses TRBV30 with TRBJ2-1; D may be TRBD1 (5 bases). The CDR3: CAGAENSVNEQFF. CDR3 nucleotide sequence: TGTGCCGGGGCGGAGAACTCTGTCAATGAGCAGTTCTTC.